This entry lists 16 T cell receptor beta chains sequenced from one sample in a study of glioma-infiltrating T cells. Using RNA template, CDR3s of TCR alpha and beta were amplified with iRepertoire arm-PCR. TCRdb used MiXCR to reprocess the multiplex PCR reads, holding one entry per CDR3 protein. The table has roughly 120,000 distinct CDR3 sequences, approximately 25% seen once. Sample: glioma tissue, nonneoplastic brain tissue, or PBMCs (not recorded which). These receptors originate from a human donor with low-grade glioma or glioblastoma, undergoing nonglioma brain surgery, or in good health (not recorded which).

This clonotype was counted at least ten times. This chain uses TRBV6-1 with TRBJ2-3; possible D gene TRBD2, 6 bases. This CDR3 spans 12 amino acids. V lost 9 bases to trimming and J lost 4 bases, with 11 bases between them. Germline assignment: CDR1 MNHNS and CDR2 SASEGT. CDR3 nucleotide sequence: TGTGCCAGTGGCCCGGGGGCAGATACGCAGTATTTT. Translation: CASGPGADTQYF.

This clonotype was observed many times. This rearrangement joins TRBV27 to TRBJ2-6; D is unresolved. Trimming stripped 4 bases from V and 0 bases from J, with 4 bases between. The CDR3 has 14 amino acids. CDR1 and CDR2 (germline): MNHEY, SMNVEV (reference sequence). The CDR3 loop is CASSSSSGANVLTF. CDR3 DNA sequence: TGTGCCAGCAGTTCAAGCTCTGGGGCCAACGTCCTGACTTTC.

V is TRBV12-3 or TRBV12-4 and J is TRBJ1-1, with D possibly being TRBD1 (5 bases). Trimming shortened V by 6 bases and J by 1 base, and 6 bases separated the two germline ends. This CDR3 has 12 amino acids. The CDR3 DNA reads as TGTGCCAGCAGGGGGACGAACACTGAAGCTTTCTTT. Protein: CASRGTNTEAFF.

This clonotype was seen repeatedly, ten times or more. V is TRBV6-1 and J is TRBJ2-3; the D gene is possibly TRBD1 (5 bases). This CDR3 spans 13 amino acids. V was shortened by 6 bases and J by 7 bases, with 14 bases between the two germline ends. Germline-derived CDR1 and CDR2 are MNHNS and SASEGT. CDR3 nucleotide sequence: TGTGCCAGCAGCTCCGCTCGACAGTATACGCAGTATTTT. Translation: CASSSARQYTQYF.

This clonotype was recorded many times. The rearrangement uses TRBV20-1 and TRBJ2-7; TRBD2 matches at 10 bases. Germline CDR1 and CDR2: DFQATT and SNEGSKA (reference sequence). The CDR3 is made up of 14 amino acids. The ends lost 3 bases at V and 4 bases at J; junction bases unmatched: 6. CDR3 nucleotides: TGCAGTGCTAGTAGGCCTAGCGGGAGTTACGAGCAGTACTTC. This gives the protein CSASRPSGSYEQYF.

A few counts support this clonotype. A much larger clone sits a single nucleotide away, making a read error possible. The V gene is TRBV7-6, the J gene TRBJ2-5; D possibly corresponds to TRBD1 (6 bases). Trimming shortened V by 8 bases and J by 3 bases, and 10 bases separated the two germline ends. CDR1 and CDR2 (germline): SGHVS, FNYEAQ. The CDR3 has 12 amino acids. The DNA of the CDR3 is TGTGCCAGCGGCTGGGACAAAGAGACCCAGTACTTC. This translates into CASGWDKETQYF.

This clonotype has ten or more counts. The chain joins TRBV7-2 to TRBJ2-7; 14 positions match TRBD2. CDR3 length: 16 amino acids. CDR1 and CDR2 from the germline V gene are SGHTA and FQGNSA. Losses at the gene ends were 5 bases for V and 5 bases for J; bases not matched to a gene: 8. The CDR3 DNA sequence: TGTGCCAGCAGCCGGGGACTAGCGGGAGTCCTGGACGAGCAGTACTTC. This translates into CASSRGLAGVLDEQYF.

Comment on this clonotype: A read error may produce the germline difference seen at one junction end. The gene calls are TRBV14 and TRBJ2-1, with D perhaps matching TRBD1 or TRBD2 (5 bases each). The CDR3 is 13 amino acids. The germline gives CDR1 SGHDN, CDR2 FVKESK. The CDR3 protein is CASGQDHGGEQFF. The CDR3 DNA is TGTGCCAGCGGCCAAGATCATGGGGGTGAGCAGTTCTTC.

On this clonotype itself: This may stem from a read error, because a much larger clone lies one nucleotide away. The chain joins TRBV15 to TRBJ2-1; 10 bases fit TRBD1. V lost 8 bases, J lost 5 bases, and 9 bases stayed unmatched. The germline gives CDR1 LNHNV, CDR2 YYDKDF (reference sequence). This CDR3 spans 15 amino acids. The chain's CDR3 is CATCPDRGDDNEQFF. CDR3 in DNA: TGTGCCACCTGCCCGGACAGGGGGGACGACAATGAGCAGTTCTTC.

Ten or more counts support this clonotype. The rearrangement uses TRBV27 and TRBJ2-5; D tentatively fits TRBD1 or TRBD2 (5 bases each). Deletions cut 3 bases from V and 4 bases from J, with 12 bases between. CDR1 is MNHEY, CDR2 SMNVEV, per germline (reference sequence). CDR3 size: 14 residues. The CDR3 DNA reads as TGTGCCAGCAGTTTTCGGGGCATTGGAGAGACCCAGTACTTC. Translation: CASSFRGIGETQYF.

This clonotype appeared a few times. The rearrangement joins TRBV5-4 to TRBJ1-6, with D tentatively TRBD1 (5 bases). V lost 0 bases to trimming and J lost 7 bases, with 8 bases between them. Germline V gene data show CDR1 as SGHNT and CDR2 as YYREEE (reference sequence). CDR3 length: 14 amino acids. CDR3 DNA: TGTGCCAGCAGCTTGGACAGGTTAAATTCACCCCTCCACTTT. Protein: CASSLDRLNSPLHF. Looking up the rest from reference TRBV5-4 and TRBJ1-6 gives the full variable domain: ETGVTQSPTHLIKTRGQQVTLRCSSQSGHNTVSWYQQALGQGPQFIFQYYREEENGRGNFPPRFSGLQFPNYSSELNVNALELDDSALYLCASSLDRLNSPLHFGNGTRLTVT.

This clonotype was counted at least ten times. CDR3 residues: CSARPSGVETQYF. The CDR3 DNA follows: TGCAGTGCTCGTCCGTCAGGGGTAGAGACCCAGTACTTC. The V call is TRBV20-1, the J call TRBJ2-5; D is perhaps TRBD1 (6 bases). The CDR3 is 13 amino acids. Trimming cost V 5 bases and J 4 bases, with 14 bases left between them. CDR1 and CDR2 from the germline V gene are DFQATT and SNEGSKA (reference sequence).

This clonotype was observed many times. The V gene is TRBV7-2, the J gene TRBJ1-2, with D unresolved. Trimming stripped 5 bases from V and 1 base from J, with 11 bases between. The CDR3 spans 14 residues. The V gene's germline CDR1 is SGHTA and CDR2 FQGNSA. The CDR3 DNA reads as TGTGCCAGCAGCCCCCTTACCCGTAACTATGGCTACACCTTC. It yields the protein CASSPLTRNYGYTF. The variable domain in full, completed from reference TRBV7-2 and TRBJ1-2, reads GAGVSQSPSNKVTEKGKDVELRCDPISGHTALYWYRQSLGQGLEFLIYFQGNSAPDKSGLPSDRFSAERTGGSVSTLTIQRTQQEDSAVYLCASSPLTRNYGYTFGSGTRLTVV.

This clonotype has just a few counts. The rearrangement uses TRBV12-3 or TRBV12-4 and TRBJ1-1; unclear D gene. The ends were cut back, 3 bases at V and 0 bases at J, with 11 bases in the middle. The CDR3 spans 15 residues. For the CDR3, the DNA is TGTGCCAGCAGTTTTAGGGCAGCCTTGAACACTGAAGCTTTCTTT. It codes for CASSFRAALNTEAFF.

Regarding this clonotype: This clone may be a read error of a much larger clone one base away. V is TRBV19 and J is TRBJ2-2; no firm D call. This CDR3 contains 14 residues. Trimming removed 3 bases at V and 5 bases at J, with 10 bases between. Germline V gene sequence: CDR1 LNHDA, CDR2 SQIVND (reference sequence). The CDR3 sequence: CASSINKRTGELFF. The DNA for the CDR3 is TGTGCCAGTAGTATCAATAAGAGAACCGGGGAGCTGTTTTTT. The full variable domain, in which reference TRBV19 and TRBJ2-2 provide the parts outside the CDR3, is DGGITQSPKYLFRKEGQNVTLSCEQNLNHDAMYWYRQDPGQGLRLIYYSQIVNDFQKGDIAEGYSVSREKKESFPLTVTSAQKNPTAFYLCASSINKRTGELFFGEGSRLTVL.

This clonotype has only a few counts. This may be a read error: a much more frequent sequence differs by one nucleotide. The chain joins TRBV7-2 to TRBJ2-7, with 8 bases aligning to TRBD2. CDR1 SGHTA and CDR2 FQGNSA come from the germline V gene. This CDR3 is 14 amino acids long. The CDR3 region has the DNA TGTGCCAGCGGCTTTGGCGGCGGGAGGTACGAGCAGTACTTC. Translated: CASGFGGGRYEQYF.